Presented here are 23 T cell receptor beta chains from one specimen sequenced in a study of OX40 agonist ivuxolimab in advanced cancers. Only in-frame clones appear in the TCRdb table, and some are missing; sequencing was by immunoSEQ multiplex PCR. The table records tens of thousands of clones, around 81% of them present only once. This material consisted of CD4+ or CD8+ T cells sorted from blood, taken in a trial of the OX40 agonist ivuxolimab. Receptors originate from an adult with an advanced solid tumor such as melanoma, head and neck, liver or kidney cancer.

In this sample, this clone turned up once. The chain combines TRBV6-5 with TRBJ2-5, with TRBD2 as a possible D gene (6 bases). Germline loops: CDR1 MNHEY, CDR2 SVGAGI. The V gene lost 0 bases and the J gene lost 6 bases, with 14 bases spanning the gap. This CDR3 is built from 15 residues. CDR3 protein: CASSYSDVGGKTQYF. The CDR3 nucleotides read TGTGCCAGCAGTTACTCGGATGTGGGAGGAAAGACCCAGTACTTC.

V is TRBV27 and J is TRBJ2-1; D may correspond to TRBD1 or TRBD2 (6 bases each). CDR3 size: 14 residues. Trimming removed 3 bases from V and 7 bases from J, with 13 bases in between. Germline loops: CDR1 MNHEY, CDR2 SMNVEV (reference sequence). The CDR3 here is CASSFGGGTNEQFF. The CDR3 nucleotides are TGTGCCAGCAGTTTCGGAGGGGGGACAAATGAGCAGTTCTTC.

V is TRBV4-3 and J is TRBJ2-7; unclear D gene. Trimming took off 0 bases at V and 0 bases at J, with 12 bases between the two ends. Germline CDR1 reads LGHNA; CDR2 reads YSLEER. This CDR3 is built from 16 residues. The chain's CDR3 is CASSQDWSQSSYEQYF. The CDR3 DNA reads TGCGCCAGCAGCCAAGATTGGTCACAGAGCTCCTACGAGCAGTACTTC.

V usage is TRBV2 and J usage is TRBJ2-3; maybe TRBD1 (6 bases). V was trimmed by 8 bases and J by 0 bases, leaving 12 bases between them. There are 14 residues in the CDR3. Germline lookup yields CDR1 SNHLY and CDR2 FYNNEI. The CDR3 protein is CASGQSRSTDTQYF. As DNA, the CDR3 is TGTGCCAGCGGACAGTCAAGGAGCACAGATACGCAGTATTTT.

This sequence joins TRBV4-3 and TRBJ2-7; either TRBD1 or TRBD2 may supply D (5 bases each). The V end was cut by 3 bases, the J end by 6 bases, with 21 bases between. CDR3 length: 16 amino acids. Germline CDR1 LGHNA, CDR2 YSLEER. As DNA, the CDR3 is TGCGCCAGCAGCCAGGACACCGGGATAGGGATTCGCGAGCAGTACTTC. Translated, it gives CASSQDTGIGIREQYF.

CDR3 region: CASSEAGSSGNTIYF. As DNA, the CDR3 is TGTGCCAGCAGTGAAGCAGGGAGCTCTGGAAACACCATATATTTT. This chain connects TRBV25-1 to TRBJ1-3; tentatively, D is TRBD1 (5 bases). V dropped 2 bases and J dropped 0 bases, with 8 bases sitting between them. Germline CDR1 MGHDK, CDR2 SYGVNS. The CDR3 is made up of 15 amino acids.

V usage is TRBV19 and J usage is TRBJ1-6; no clear D. The ends were cut back, 4 bases at V and 11 bases at J, with 27 bases in the middle. CDR1 and CDR2 (germline): LNHDA, SQIVND (reference sequence). This CDR3 is built from 18 residues. This CDR3 is CASSRGFALSPPWPPLHF. The CDR3 bases are TGTGCCAGTAGTAGAGGGTTTGCTCTCTCTCCCCCATGGCCACCCCTCCACTTT. Together with reference TRBV19 and TRBJ1-6, the CDR3 gives the full variable domain: DGGITQSPKYLFRKEGQNVTLSCEQNLNHDAMYWYRQDPGQGLRLIYYSQIVNDFQKGDIAEGYSVSREKKESFPLTVTSAQKNPTAFYLCASSRGFALSPPWPPLHFGNGTRLTVT.

This clone was seen just once. The CDR3 DNA reads as TGTGCCACCAGCAGAGACAAGCTAACCCAAGAGACCCAGTACTTC. This sequence encodes CATSRDKLTQETQYF. The chain employs TRBV15 and TRBJ2-5; unclear D gene. Germline-derived CDR1 and CDR2 are LNHNV and YYDKDF (reference sequence). This CDR3 has 15 residues. V shed 0 bases and J shed 1 base, with 9 bases lying between them.

The rearrangement joins TRBV6-1 to TRBJ2-7; tentative D call: TRBD2 (5 bases). Germline V gene sequence: CDR1 MNHNS, CDR2 SASEGT. V lost 1 base and J 4 bases, leaving 11 bases between the germline ends. The CDR3 extends over 14 amino acids. CDR3 DNA sequence: TGTGCCAGCAGTGAAGGAGCGGATAAATACGAGCAGTACGTC. Protein product: CASSEGADKYEQYV.

The chain has TRBV7-9 and TRBJ2-7, with D uncertain. Trimming shortened V by 5 bases and J by 3 bases, and 11 bases separated the two germline ends. The CDR3 runs to 13 residues. Germline assignment: CDR1 SEHNR and CDR2 FQNEAQ (reference sequence). DNA for the CDR3: TGTGCCAGCAGCGACTCAGCCTACTACGAGCAGTACTTC. It specifies CASSDSAYYEQYF.

The V and J genes are TRBV29-1 and TRBJ2-5; 7 bases match TRBD2. V shed 6 bases, J shed 5 bases, and the junction held 6 bases outside the gene matches. Germline V gene data show CDR1 as SQVTM and CDR2 as ANQGSEA. This CDR3 is 12 amino acids long. The chain's CDR3 is CSVADGGETQYF. The CDR3 DNA reads TGCAGCGTCGCCGACGGGGGGGAGACCCAGTACTTC.

This rearrangement joins TRBV7-2 to TRBJ2-1; 8 nucleotides line up with TRBD2. Germline-derived CDR1 and CDR2 are SGHTA and FQGNSA. V lost 5 bases to trimming and J lost 9 bases; unmatched junction nucleotides: 3. The CDR3 consists of 12 residues. CDR3 in DNA: TGTGCCAGCAGCCATAGCGGGACTGAGCAGTTCTTC. This codes for CASSHSGTEQFF.

J is TRBJ2-2 and V is TRBV5-6; 8 nucleotides match TRBD2. The CDR3 has 14 residues. After removal of 4 bases from V and 4 bases from J, the junction contained 3 bases not matched to a gene. Germline loops: CDR1 SGHDT, CDR2 YYEEEE. The CDR3 sequence is CASSQRGLTGELFF. CDR3 coding DNA: TGTGCCAGCAGCCAGCGGGGGCTCACCGGGGAGCTGTTTTTT.

This clone has more than one count but fewer than ten. The chain employs TRBV10-1 and TRBJ2-3; a possible D gene is TRBD1 (5 bases). This CDR3 has 15 residues. Germline V gene sequence: CDR1 WNHNN, CDR2 SYGVQD (reference sequence). Trimming cost V 10 bases and J 4 bases, with 21 bases left between them. This chain's CDR3 is CATSNRQRVSDTQYF. As DNA, the CDR3 is TGCGCCACCTCGAACCGACAGCGAGTCTCAGATACGCAGTATTTT.

This clone was seen once. The rearrangement links TRBV28 to TRBJ1-4; 9 bases match TRBD1. Losses at the gene ends were 3 bases for V and 8 bases for J; bases not matched to a gene: 7. CDR1 is MDHEN and CDR2 is SYDVKM in the germline V gene. The CDR3 totals 15 residues. CDR3 sequence: CASSLGDRVYEKLFF. The DNA for the CDR3 is TGTGCCAGCAGTTTGGGGGACAGGGTATACGAAAAACTGTTTTTT.

The CDR3 sequence is CASSLARSAQNEQFF. The CDR3 DNA reads as TGTGCCAGCAGCTTAGCGCGGTCGGCCCAGAATGAGCAGTTCTTC. The genes are TRBV7-8 and TRBJ2-1; D call uncertain. The CDR3 covers 15 residues. V dropped 0 bases and J dropped 7 bases, with 13 bases sitting between them. The V gene's germline CDR1 is SGHVS and CDR2 FQNEAQ.

This clone has just a few counts. The V and J genes are TRBV18 and TRBJ2-2, with TRBD2 as a possible D gene (6 bases). V gave up 5 bases and J gave up 1 base, with 14 bases separating them. The CDR3 runs 16 residues. Germline CDR1 and CDR2: KGHSH and LQKENI. CDR3 nucleotide sequence: TGTGCCAGCTCATCACGGGGGACTGGGAACACCGGGGAGCTGTTTTTT. Protein sequence: CASSSRGTGNTGELFF.

Remarks on this clone: The sample has other DNA sequences that encode this CDR3 too. The CDR3 nucleotides are TGTGCCAGTAGTAGGACAGACAATCAGCCCCAGCATTTT. It yields the protein CASSRTDNQPQHF. The gene calls are TRBV11-2 and TRBJ1-5, with D maybe TRBD1 (6 bases). In germline, CDR1 is SGHAT, CDR2 FQNNGV. Trimming took off 9 bases at V and 3 bases at J, with 12 bases between the two ends. CDR3 length equals 13 residues.

The CDR3 DNA reads as TGTGCCAGCAGCGTAAAGGGACAGAGCAACACTGAAGCTTTCTTT. Its protein product is CASSVKGQSNTEAFF. The chain links TRBV9 to TRBJ1-1; 7 nucleotides align to TRBD1. CDR1 is SGDLS, CDR2 YYNGEE, per germline. This CDR3 is built from 15 residues. With 1 base clipped from V and 2 bases from J, the junction kept 5 bases outside the gene matches.

This clone was found a few times. The sample has other DNA sequences that encode this CDR3 too. The J gene is TRBJ1-1, the V gene TRBV9; 8 positions agree with TRBD1. The germline gives CDR1 SGDLS, CDR2 YYNGEE. V was pared by 3 bases and J by 0 bases, with 4 bases of the junction left unmatched. The CDR3 loop spans 15 amino acids. The CDR3 protein is CASSGRQGMNTEAFF. CDR3 nucleotide sequence: TGTGCCAGCAGCGGCAGACAGGGGATGAACACTGAAGCTTTCTTT.

Sample share makes this clone medium-sized. This chain uses TRBV6-1 with TRBJ1-5; D gene ambiguous. CDR1 is MNHNS, CDR2 SASEGT, per germline. The V and J ends lost 1 base and 4 bases respectively, with 5 bases between them. CDR3 size: 13 residues. The CDR3 reads CASSEEANQPQHF. DNA of the CDR3: TGTGCCAGCAGTGAAGAGGCGAATCAGCCCCAGCATTTT.

The genes are TRBV7-9 and TRBJ1-2; TRBD1 is a possible D gene (6 bases). There are 14 residues in the CDR3. CDR1 and CDR2 (germline): SEHNR, FQNEAQ (reference sequence). The V and J ends lost 3 bases and 4 bases respectively, with 12 bases between them. The CDR3 sequence: CASSFEQGGYGYTF. The CDR3 nucleotides are TGTGCCAGCAGCTTTGAACAGGGTGGCTATGGCTACACCTTC.

The chain employs TRBV21-1 and TRBJ1-1; the table's D call, TRBD1, has no DNA check behind it. TRBV21-1 is given as a pseudogene. The CDR3 is made up of 15 amino acids. CDR3 residues: CASSGRQGMDTEAFF. The CDR3 nucleotides read TGTGCCAGCAGCGGACGACAGGGGATGGACACTGAAGCTTTCTTT.